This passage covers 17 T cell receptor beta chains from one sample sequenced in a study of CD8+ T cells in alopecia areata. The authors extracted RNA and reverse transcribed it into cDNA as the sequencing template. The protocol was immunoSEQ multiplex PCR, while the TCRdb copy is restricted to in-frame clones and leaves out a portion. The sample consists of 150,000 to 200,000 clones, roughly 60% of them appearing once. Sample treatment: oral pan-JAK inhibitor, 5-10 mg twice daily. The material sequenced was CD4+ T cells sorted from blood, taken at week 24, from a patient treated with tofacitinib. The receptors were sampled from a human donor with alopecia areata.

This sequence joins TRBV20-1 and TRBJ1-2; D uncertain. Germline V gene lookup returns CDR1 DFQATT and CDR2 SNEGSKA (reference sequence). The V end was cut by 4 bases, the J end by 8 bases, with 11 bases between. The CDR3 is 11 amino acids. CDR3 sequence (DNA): TGCAGTGCTACTGGGGAGAGGGGCTACACCTTC. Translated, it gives CSATGERGYTF.

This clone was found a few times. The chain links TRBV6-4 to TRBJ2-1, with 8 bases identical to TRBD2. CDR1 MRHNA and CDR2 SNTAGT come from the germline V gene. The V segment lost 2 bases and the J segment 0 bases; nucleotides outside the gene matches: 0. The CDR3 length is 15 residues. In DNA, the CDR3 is TGTGCCAGCAGTGACGCGGGGGGCTCCTACAATGAGCAGTTCTTC. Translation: CASSDAGGSYNEQFF.

In nucleotides, the CDR3 is TGCAGCGGACTCCGGGACACGGATGAAAAACTGTTTTTT. This encodes CSGLRDTDEKLFF. The rearrangement uses TRBV29-1 and TRBJ1-4; possible D gene TRBD1, 6 bases. Trimming removed 7 bases at V and 6 bases at J, with 15 bases between. The CDR3 has 13 residues. The germline V gene has CDR1 SQVTM and CDR2 ANQGSEA.

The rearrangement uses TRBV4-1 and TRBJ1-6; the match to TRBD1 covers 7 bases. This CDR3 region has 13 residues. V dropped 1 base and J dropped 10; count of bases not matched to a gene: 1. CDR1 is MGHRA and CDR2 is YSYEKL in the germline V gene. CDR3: CASSQVGQSPLHF. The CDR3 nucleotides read TGCGCCAGCAGCCAAGTGGGACAGTCACCCCTCCACTTT.

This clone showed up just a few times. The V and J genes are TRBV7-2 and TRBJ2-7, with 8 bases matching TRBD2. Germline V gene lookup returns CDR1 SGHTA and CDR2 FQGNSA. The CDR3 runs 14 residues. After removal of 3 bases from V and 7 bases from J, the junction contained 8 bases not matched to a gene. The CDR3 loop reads CASSLGLDAKEQYF. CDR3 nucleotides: TGTGCCAGCAGCTTGGGACTAGACGCAAAGGAGCAGTACTTC.

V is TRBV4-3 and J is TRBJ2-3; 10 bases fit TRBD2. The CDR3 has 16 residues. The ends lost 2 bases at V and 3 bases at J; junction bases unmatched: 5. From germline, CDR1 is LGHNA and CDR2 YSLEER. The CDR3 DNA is TGCGCCAGCAGCCAACTTAGCGGGGGGTTGACAGATACGCAGTATTTT. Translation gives CASSQLSGGLTDTQYF.

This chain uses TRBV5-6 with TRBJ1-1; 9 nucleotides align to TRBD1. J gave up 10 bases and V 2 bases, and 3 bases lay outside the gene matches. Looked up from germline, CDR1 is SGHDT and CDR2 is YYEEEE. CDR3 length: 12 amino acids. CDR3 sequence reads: CASSFYRGRAFF. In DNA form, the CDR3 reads TGTGCCAGCAGCTTTTACAGGGGGCGAGCTTTCTTT. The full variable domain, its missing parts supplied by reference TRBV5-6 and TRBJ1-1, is DAGVTQSPTHLIKTRGQQVTLRCSPKSGHDTVSWYQQALGQGPQFIFQYYEEEERQRGNFPDRFSGHQFPNYSSELNVNALLLGDSALYLCASSFYRGRAFFGQGTRLTVV.

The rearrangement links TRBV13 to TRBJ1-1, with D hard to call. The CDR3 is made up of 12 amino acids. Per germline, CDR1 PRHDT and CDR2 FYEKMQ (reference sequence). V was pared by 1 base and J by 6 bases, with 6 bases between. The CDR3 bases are TGTGCCAGCAGCTTAGTCAGGTCTGAAGCTTTCTTT. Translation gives CASSLVRSEAFF.

The CDR3 coding sequence is TGCGCCAGCAGCCAGGGACAGGGGCACGGGGAGCTGTTTTTT. Its protein product is CASSQGQGHGELFF. The chain joins TRBV5-1 to TRBJ2-2; 10 positions agree with TRBD1. Germline CDR1 SGHRS, CDR2 YFSETQ. This CDR3 contains 14 residues. With 4 bases clipped from V and 7 bases from J, the junction kept 4 bases outside the gene matches.

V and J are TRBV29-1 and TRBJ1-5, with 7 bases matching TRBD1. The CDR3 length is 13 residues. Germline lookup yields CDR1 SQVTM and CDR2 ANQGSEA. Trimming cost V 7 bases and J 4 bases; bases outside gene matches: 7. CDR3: CSAQGQLNQPQHF. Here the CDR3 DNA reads TGCAGCGCCCAGGGACAGTTAAATCAGCCCCAGCATTTT.

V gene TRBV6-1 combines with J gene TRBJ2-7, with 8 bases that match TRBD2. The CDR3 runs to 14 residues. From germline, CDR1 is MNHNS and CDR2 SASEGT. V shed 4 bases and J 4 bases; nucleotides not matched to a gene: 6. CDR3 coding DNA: TGTGCCAGCAGTGCCGCGGGACTAGGATACGAGCAGTACTTC. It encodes CASSAAGLGYEQYF.

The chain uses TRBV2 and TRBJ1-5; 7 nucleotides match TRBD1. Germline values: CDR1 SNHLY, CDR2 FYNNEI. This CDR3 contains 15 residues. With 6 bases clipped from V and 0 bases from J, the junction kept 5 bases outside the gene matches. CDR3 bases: TGTGCCAGCAGATCAGGGGACAGTAGCAATCAGCCCCAGCATTTT. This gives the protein CASRSGDSSNQPQHF.

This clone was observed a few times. The CDR3 sequence is CASSREGVRTDTQYF. The CDR3, as DNA: TGTGCCAGCAGTAGAGAGGGGGTGCGTACAGATACGCAGTATTTT. This chain joins TRBV6-1 and TRBJ2-3, with a possible D match to TRBD1 (6 bases). The CDR3 spans 15 residues. V lost 5 bases, J lost 3 bases, and 15 bases lay in between. CDR1 is MNHNS and CDR2 is SASEGT in the germline V gene.

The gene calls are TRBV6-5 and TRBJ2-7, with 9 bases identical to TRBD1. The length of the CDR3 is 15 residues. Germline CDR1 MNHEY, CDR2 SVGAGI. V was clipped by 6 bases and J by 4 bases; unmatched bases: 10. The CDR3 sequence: CASRDEGTGYYEQYF. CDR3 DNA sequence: TGTGCCAGCAGAGATGAAGGGACAGGGTATTACGAGCAGTACTTC.

The CDR3 DNA follows: TGTGCCACCAGCAGAGATGGATCCTCCCTGTTGGGGACCCAGTACTTC. Translation gives CATSRDGSSLLGTQYF. The chain is built from TRBV15 and TRBJ2-5; no reliable D call. Germline V CDR1 and CDR2: LNHNV, YYDKDF (reference sequence). The CDR3 contains 16 residues. Trimming pared 0 bases from V and 7 bases from J, leaving 18 bases between.

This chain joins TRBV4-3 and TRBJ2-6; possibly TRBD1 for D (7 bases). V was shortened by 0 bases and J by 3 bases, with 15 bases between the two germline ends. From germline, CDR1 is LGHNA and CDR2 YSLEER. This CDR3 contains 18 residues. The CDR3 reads CASSQEVPGGNGANVLTF. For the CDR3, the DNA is TGCGCCAGCAGCCAAGAGGTCCCAGGGGGGAATGGGGCCAACGTCCTGACTTTC.

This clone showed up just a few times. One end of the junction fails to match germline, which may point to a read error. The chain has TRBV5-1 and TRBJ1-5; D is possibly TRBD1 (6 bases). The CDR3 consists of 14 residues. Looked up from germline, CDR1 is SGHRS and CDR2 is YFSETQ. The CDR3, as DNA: TGTGCCAGCAGCTTACCAGGGGAAAATCAGCCCCAGCATTTT. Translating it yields CASSLPGENQPQHF.